The 27 T cell receptor beta chains given below trace back to one sample, sequenced in a study of blood T cell repertoires in COVID-19. The protocol was immunoSEQ multiplex PCR, while the TCRdb copy is restricted to in-frame clones and leaves out a portion. The sample holds under 250,000 clones; roughly 85% are singletons and the top ten take approximately 9.6%. The specimen was PBMCs or T cells enriched from blood (not recorded which). Source of these receptors: a woman aged 45-59 years with acute COVID-19.

The rearrangement links TRBV3-1 (or the pseudogene TRBV3-2) to TRBJ1-2; TRBD1 might be the D (5 bases). Germline loops: CDR1 LGHDT, CDR2 YNNKEL (reference sequence). The ends were cut back, 2 bases at V and 9 bases at J, with 19 bases in the middle. CDR3 length: 15 residues. The CDR3 loop is CASSQIPQGRTSYTF. The CDR3 region has the DNA TGTGCCAGCAGCCAAATACCCCAGGGTAGGACTAGCTACACCTTC.

This clone was picked up one time. The chain uses TRBV2 and TRBJ1-1; D perhaps matches TRBD1 (5 bases). The CDR3 has 11 amino acids. V lost 4 bases, J lost 6 bases, and 6 bases lay in between. Per germline, CDR1 SNHLY and CDR2 FYNNEI. CDR3 in DNA: TGTGCCAGCAGTGGACAGTCTGAAGCTTTCTTT. Protein product: CASSGQSEAFF.

The chain employs TRBV29-1 and TRBJ2-1; D is ambiguous. V dropped 3 bases and J dropped 15 bases, with 18 bases sitting between them. This CDR3 region has 12 residues. Germline V gene lookup returns CDR1 SQVTM and CDR2 ANQGSEA. The CDR3 sequence: CSVEVSATALFF. CDR3 nucleotides: TGCAGCGTTGAGGTTTCGGCCACAGCTCTGTTCTTC.

This chain uses TRBV10-2 with TRBJ1-3; D perhaps matches TRBD1 (6 bases). V lost 4 bases to trimming and J lost 2 bases, with 9 bases between them. The germline V gene has CDR1 WSHSY and CDR2 SAAADI. This CDR3 comprises 14 residues. This CDR3 reads CASSVQGPGNTIYF. As DNA, the CDR3 is TGCGCCAGCAGTGTGCAGGGGCCTGGAAACACCATATATTTT.

The V and J genes are TRBV7-9 and TRBJ2-5; 11 nucleotides agree with TRBD2. CDR1 is SEHNR and CDR2 is FQNEAQ in the germline V gene (reference sequence). Trimming removed 1 base from V and 10 bases from J; junction bases left unmatched: 11. CDR3 length: 16 amino acids. The chain's CDR3 is CASSLGSGGATRGQYF. For the CDR3, the DNA is TGTGCCAGCAGCTTAGGTAGCGGGGGGGCGACGCGGGGCCAGTACTTC.

J is TRBJ2-3 and V is TRBV12-3 or TRBV12-4; 7 nucleotides match TRBD2. The trim removed 7 bases at V and 3 bases at J, leaving 4 bases unmatched. The CDR3 runs to 13 residues. The CDR3 region is CASTLARTDTQYF. The DNA of the CDR3 is TGTGCCAGCACACTAGCGCGGACAGATACGCAGTATTTT.

CDR3 DNA: TGTGCCAGCAGCTCCGTCGGGGAAATCACCGGGGAGCTGTTTTTT. This encodes CASSSVGEITGELFF. The chain employs TRBV7-2 and TRBJ2-2; possibly TRBD2 for D (5 bases). V lost 4 bases and J lost 4, with 13 bases in between. The V gene's germline CDR1 is SGHTA and CDR2 FQGNSA. The CDR3 is made up of 15 amino acids.

This clone was seen only once. This chain connects TRBV19 to TRBJ1-4, with 7 bases aligning to TRBD1. With V trimmed by 9 bases and J by 8 bases, 9 bases remained unmatched. The CDR3 is 13 amino acids. Per germline, CDR1 LNHDA and CDR2 SQIVND (reference sequence). The CDR3: CASRQGRQEKLFF. The CDR3 DNA reads as TGTGCCAGCCGACAGGGCCGTCAGGAAAAACTGTTTTTT.

This clone was recorded a few times. The gene calls are TRBV12-5 and TRBJ1-1, with TRBD1 matching over 8 bases. Per the germline V gene, CDR1 is LGHNT and CDR2 is FRNRAP. The CDR3 is 15 residues long. V lost 4 bases and J lost 1; bases outside the gene matches: 5. The CDR3 DNA reads as TGTGCTAGTGGTTCGGAGGACAGGGAGAACACTGAAGCTTTCTTT. Translation: CASGSEDRENTEAFF.

The V call is TRBV7-2, the J call TRBJ1-5, with no clear D. Germline assignment: CDR1 SGHTA and CDR2 FQGNSA. The CDR3 spans 13 residues. Trimming removed 3 bases at V and 5 bases at J, with 8 bases between. CDR3 in amino acids: CASSFRTDQPQHF. CDR3 DNA sequence: TGTGCCAGCAGCTTCCGTACAGATCAGCCCCAGCATTTT. The full variable domain, completed using reference TRBV7-2 and TRBJ1-5, is GAGVSQSPSNKVTEKGKDVELRCDPISGHTALYWYRQSLGQGLEFLIYFQGNSAPDKSGLPSDRFSAERTGGSVSTLTIQRTQQEDSAVYLCASSFRTDQPQHFGDGTRLSIL.

This chain connects TRBV19 to TRBJ2-7; the match to TRBD1 covers 8 bases. Germline trimming cut 1 base from V and 4 bases from J; bases unmatched to any gene: 6. Germline V gives CDR1 LNHDA, CDR2 SQIVND (reference sequence). The CDR3 consists of 15 residues. CDR3 DNA sequence: TGTGCCAGTAGTATAGTCTCAGGGGGCTTGTACGAGCAGTACTTC. Amino acids: CASSIVSGGLYEQYF.

The J gene is TRBJ2-2, the V gene TRBV5-1; D remains unclear. V lost 3 bases, J lost 3 bases, and 15 bases lay in between. The CDR3 loop spans 16 amino acids. Germline CDR1 SGHRS, CDR2 YFSETQ. The CDR3 sequence: CASSSILISDTGELFF. The CDR3 DNA reads TGCGCCAGCAGCTCTATACTTATAAGCGACACCGGGGAGCTGTTTTTT.

The V and J genes are TRBV7-2 and TRBJ1-2, with D maybe TRBD1 (5 bases). The CDR3 is 16 residues long. The ends were cut back, 1 base at V and 2 bases at J, with 14 bases in the middle. Germline V gene sequence: CDR1 SGHTA, CDR2 FQGNSA. The CDR3 coding sequence is TGTGCCAGCAGCTTAGAACATTGGAAGGGGAACTATGGCTACACCTTC. Protein: CASSLEHWKGNYGYTF.

The chain uses TRBV19 and TRBJ1-1; 11 nucleotides line up with TRBD1. The V gene's germline CDR1 is LNHDA and CDR2 SQIVND (reference sequence). V shed 4 bases, J shed 4 bases, and the junction held 8 bases outside the gene matches. CDR3 size: 16 residues. The CDR3 loop reads CASSTRDRGTGTEAFF. The CDR3 DNA sequence: TGTGCCAGTAGTACCCGGGACAGGGGGACGGGCACTGAAGCTTTCTTT.

The DNA for the CDR3 is TGCGCCAGCAGCTCGAGGACAGGGCATCCCTATGGCTACACCTTC. It specifies CASSSRTGHPYGYTF. This chain connects TRBV5-1 to TRBJ1-2, with 8 positions matching TRBD1. CDR3 size: 15 residues. Germline V gene sequence: CDR1 SGHRS, CDR2 YFSETQ. After removal of 3 bases from V and 4 bases from J, the junction contained 8 bases not matched to a gene.

The rearrangement uses TRBV6-6 and TRBJ1-5; maybe TRBD1 (5 bases). The V end was cut by 7 bases, the J end by 1 base, with 17 bases between. The CDR3 runs to 16 residues. In germline, CDR1 is MNHNY, CDR2 SVGAGI (reference sequence). The CDR3 protein is CASTTQRAGSNQPQHF. Here the CDR3 DNA reads TGTGCCAGCACCACCCAAAGGGCAGGGAGCAATCAGCCCCAGCATTTT.

The V call is TRBV3-1 (or the pseudogene TRBV3-2), the J call TRBJ1-5; 8 bases line up with TRBD1. The germline V gene has CDR1 LGHDT and CDR2 YNNKEL (reference sequence). Trimming removed 0 bases from V and 6 bases from J; junction bases left unmatched: 16. There are 19 residues in the CDR3. The CDR3: CASSQESKTGAATRQPQHF. The CDR3 coding sequence is TGTGCCAGCAGCCAAGAATCAAAGACAGGGGCAGCAACCCGTCAGCCCCAGCATTTT.

This clone was seen a few times. This sequence joins TRBV6-6 and TRBJ1-1; weak D call: TRBD1 (6 bases). The V and J ends lost 5 bases and 0 bases respectively, with 19 bases between them. Germline CDR1 MNHNY, CDR2 SVGAGI (reference sequence). The CDR3 has 17 residues. This chain's CDR3 is CASSRQDFLLLNTEAFF. The CDR3 DNA is TGTGCCAGCAGTCGACAGGACTTTCTACTCTTGAACACTGAAGCTTTCTTT.

The chain uses TRBV7-2 and TRBJ1-6; D is unresolved. Germline values: CDR1 SGHTA, CDR2 FQGNSA. The CDR3 is 14 residues long. The V end was cut by 4 bases, the J end by 12 bases, with 16 bases between. CDR3 protein: CASSSSPEIQPLHF. DNA for the CDR3: TGTGCCAGCAGCTCGAGCCCGGAGATTCAACCCCTCCACTTT.

This rearrangement joins TRBV15 to TRBJ1-5; 7 bases align to TRBD1. V dropped 2 bases and J dropped 3; count of bases not matched to a gene: 4. The CDR3 spans 15 residues. Germline CDR1 reads LNHNV; CDR2 reads YYDKDF (reference sequence). CDR3: CATSRPGQDNQPQHF. Here the CDR3 DNA reads TGTGCCACCAGCAGACCTGGACAGGACAATCAGCCCCAGCATTTT.

CDR3 sequence: CASSLDRGDGELFF. For the CDR3, the DNA is TGTGCCAGCAGCTTAGACAGGGGCGACGGGGAGCTGTTTTTT. V usage is TRBV7-7 and J usage is TRBJ2-2; 7 nucleotides match TRBD1. This CDR3 spans 14 amino acids. Germline V gene sequence: CDR1 SSHAT, CDR2 FNYEAQ (reference sequence). The trim removed 1 base at V and 7 bases at J, leaving 3 bases unmatched.

This clone appeared a few times. The chain has TRBV5-6 and TRBJ1-1; possible D gene TRBD1, 5 bases. CDR1 is SGHDT and CDR2 is YYEEEE in the germline V gene. V lost 5 bases and J lost 6, with 14 bases in between. The CDR3 length is 13 residues. CDR3 nucleotide sequence: TGTGCCAGCAGAGTAGTAAGGGGTCCTGAAGCTTTCTTT. Translation: CASRVVRGPEAFF.

The chain combines TRBV7-2 with TRBJ2-7; 14 bases fit TRBD2. Per the germline V gene, CDR1 is SGHTA and CDR2 is FQGNSA. Germline trimming cut 5 bases from V and 2 bases from J; bases unmatched to any gene: 8. The CDR3 loop spans 17 amino acids. The CDR3 coding sequence is TGTGCCAGCAGCCCTCAGGGACTAGCGGGGGTGACCTACGAGCAGTACTTC. This sequence encodes CASSPQGLAGVTYEQYF.

The rearrangement links TRBV7-6 to TRBJ1-4, with D unclear. Trimming took off 6 bases at V and 7 bases at J, with 12 bases between the two ends. The CDR3 has 13 amino acids. Germline CDR1 and CDR2: SGHVS and FNYEAQ. Written as DNA, the CDR3 is TGTGCCAGCAGTACGGGTATAAGTGAAAAACTGTTTTTT. This codes for CASSTGISEKLFF.

The gene calls are TRBV2 and TRBJ2-7; D is unresolved. The germline gives CDR1 SNHLY, CDR2 FYNNEI. V was clipped by 6 bases and J by 3 bases, with 9 bases between them. The CDR3 runs to 12 residues. CDR3 bases: TGTGCCAGCAGGGTAGATAGCTACGAGCAGTACTTC. This encodes CASRVDSYEQYF.

This chain links TRBV9 with TRBJ2-1; 11 bases are a match to TRBD2. With V trimmed by 3 bases and J by 6 bases, 5 bases remained unmatched. This CDR3 spans 15 amino acids. Germline values: CDR1 SGDLS, CDR2 YYNGEE. The CDR3 here is CASSGVAGGSNEQFF. CDR3 DNA sequence: TGTGCCAGCAGCGGAGTAGCGGGGGGGTCCAATGAGCAGTTCTTC.

The chain recombines TRBV9 with TRBJ1-2, with 10 bases identical to TRBD1. The V gene's germline CDR1 is SGDLS and CDR2 YYNGEE. V shed 4 bases, J shed 5 bases, and the junction held 8 bases outside the gene matches. This CDR3 is built from 15 residues. Here the CDR3 reads CASSLGQGQGYGYTF. CDR3 in DNA: TGTGCCAGCAGCCTTGGGCAGGGACAGGGGTATGGCTACACCTTC.